The present TCR beta chain was sequenced within a study of CD8 T cells in Susac syndrome. Study findings and constraints: The authors acknowledged that their TCR sequencing and HLA analysis involved a relatively small number of individuals.

Remarks on this clonotype: Its matching antigen is unknown.

RNA, at roughly 0.45 to 1 ug, was reverse transcribed with random hexamers. Each CDR3 protein is one row after TCRdb ran MiXCR on the immunoSEQ multiplex PCR reads. The sample shows roughly 190,000 distinct CDR3 sequences, approximately 95% of them seen only once. CDR1 and CDR2 (germline): DFQATT, SNEGSKA (reference sequence). The V gene lost 4 bases and the J gene lost 8 bases, with 22 bases spanning the gap. This CDR3 spans 15 amino acids. The clonotype comes from a human donor in good health. Sequencing was carried out using CD4+ T cells from PBMCs. This rearrangement joins TRBV20-1 to TRBJ2-3; tentative D call: TRBD2 (7 bases). CDR3 amino acids: CSATLGGGGEGTQYF. In DNA form, the CDR3 reads TGCAGTGCTACCCTCGGGGGCGGGGGCGAGGGTACGCAGTATTTT.